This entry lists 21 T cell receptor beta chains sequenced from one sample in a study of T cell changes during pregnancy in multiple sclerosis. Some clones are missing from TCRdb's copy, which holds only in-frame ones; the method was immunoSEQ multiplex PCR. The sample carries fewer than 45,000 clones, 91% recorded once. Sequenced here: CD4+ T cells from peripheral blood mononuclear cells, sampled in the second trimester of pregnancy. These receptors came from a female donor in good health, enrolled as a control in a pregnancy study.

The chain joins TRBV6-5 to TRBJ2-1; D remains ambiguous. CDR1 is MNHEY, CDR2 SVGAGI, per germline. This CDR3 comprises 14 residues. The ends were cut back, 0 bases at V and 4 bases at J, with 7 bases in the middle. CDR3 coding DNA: TGTGCCAGCAGTTACTCGCGAGCTTACAATGAGCAGTTCTTC. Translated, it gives CASSYSRAYNEQFF.

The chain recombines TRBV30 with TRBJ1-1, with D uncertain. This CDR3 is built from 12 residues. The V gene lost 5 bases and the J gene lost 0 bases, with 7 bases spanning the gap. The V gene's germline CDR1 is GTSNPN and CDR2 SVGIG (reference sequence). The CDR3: CAWVTLNTEAFF. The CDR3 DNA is TGTGCCTGGGTGACACTGAACACTGAAGCTTTCTTT. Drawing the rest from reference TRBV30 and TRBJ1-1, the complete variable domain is SQTIHQWPATLVQPVGSPLSLECTVEGTSNPNLYWYRQAAGRGLQLLFYSVGIGQISSEVPQNLSASRPQDRQFILSSKKLLLSDSGFYLCAWVTLNTEAFFGQGTRLTVV.

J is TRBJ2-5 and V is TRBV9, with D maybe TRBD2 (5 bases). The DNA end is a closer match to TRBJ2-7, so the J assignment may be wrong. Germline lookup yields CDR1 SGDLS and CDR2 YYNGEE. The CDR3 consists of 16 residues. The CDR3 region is CASSIDPGLTRAEQYF. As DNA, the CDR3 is TGTGCCAGCAGCATAGACCCAGGTCTAACGCGGGCCGAGCAGTACTTC.

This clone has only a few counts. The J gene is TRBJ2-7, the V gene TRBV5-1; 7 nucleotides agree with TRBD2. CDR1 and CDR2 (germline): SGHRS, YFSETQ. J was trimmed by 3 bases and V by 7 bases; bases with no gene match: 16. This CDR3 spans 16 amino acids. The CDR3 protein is CASAREDGRVGYEQYF. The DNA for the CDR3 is TGCGCCAGCGCCCGGGAGGACGGCAGGGTGGGCTACGAGCAGTACTTC.

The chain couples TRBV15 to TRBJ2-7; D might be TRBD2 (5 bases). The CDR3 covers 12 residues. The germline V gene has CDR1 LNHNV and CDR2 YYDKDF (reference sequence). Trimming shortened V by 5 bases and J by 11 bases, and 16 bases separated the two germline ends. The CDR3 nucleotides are TGTGCCACCAGCGCCGACGGGGTTCGAGAGTACTTC. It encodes CATSADGVREYF.

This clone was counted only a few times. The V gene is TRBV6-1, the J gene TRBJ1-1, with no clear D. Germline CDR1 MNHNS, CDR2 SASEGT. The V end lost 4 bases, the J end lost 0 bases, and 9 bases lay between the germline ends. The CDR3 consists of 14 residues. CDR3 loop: CASSVLGMNTEAFF. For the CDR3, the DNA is TGTGCCAGCAGTGTGCTTGGCATGAACACTGAAGCTTTCTTT.

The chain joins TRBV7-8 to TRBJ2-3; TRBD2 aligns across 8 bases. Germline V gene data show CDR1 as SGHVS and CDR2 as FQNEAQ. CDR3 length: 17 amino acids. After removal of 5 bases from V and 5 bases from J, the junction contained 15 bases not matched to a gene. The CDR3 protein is CASSKGSRGGPEDTQYF. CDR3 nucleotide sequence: TGTGCCAGCAGCAAAGGGTCACGGGGGGGCCCCGAAGATACGCAGTATTTT.

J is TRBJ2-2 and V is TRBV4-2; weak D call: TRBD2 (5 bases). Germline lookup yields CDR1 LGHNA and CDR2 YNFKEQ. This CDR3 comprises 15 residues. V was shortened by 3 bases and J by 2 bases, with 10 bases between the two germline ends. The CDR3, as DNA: TGTGCCAGCAGCCAGGTACTAGAAAACACCGGGGAGCTGTTTTTT. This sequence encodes CASSQVLENTGELFF.

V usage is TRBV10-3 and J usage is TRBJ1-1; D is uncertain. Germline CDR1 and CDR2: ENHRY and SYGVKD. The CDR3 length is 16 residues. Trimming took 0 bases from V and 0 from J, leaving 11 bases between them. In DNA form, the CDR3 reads TGTGCCATCAGTGAGTCGAAACAGACCATGAACACTGAAGCTTTCTTT. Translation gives CAISESKQTMNTEAFF.

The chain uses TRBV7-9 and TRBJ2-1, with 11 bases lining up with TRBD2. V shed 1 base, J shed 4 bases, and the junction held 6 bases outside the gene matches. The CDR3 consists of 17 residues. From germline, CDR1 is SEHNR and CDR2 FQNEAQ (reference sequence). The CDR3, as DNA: TGTGCCAGCAGCTTAGGGGGGCTAGCGGGGGGTTACAATGAGCAGTTCTTC. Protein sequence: CASSLGGLAGGYNEQFF.

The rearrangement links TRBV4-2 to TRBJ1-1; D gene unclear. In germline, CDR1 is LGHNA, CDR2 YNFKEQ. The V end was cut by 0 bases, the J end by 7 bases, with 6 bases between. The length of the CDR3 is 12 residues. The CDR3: CASSQDTNEAFF. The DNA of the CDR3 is TGTGCCAGCAGCCAAGATACAAATGAAGCTTTCTTT.

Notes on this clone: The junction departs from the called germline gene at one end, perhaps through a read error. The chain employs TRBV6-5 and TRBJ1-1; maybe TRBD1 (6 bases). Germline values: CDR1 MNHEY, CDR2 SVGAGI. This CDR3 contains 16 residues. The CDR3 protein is CASSYSATGHTAGGLF. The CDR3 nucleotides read TGTGCCAGCAGTTACTCCGCTACAGGGCACACCGCAGGAGGTCTCTTT.

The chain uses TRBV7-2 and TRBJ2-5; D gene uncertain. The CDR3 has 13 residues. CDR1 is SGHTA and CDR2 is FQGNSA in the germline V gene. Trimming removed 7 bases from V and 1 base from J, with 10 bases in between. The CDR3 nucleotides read TGTGCCAGCAAAACCTACCTCCAAGAGACCCAGTACTTC. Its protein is CASKTYLQETQYF.

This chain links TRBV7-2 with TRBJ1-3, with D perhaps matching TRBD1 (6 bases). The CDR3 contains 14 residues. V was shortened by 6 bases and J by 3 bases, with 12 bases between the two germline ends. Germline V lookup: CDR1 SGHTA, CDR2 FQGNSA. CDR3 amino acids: CASRRGGGGNTIYF. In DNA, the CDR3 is TGTGCCAGCAGACGAGGGGGGGGTGGAAACACCATATATTTT.

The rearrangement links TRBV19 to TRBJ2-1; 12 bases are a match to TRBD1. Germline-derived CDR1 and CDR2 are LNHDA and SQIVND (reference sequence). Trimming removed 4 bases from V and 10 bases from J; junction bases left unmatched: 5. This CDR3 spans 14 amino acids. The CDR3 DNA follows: TGTGCCAGTAGTACGGGACAGGGGGCTAACGAGCAGTTCTTC. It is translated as CASSTGQGANEQFF.

The CDR3 protein is CASSQVQGSNYGYTF. The CDR3 DNA reads as TGTGCCAGCAGTCAAGTACAGGGGTCTAACTATGGCTACACCTTC. The chain links TRBV28 to TRBJ1-2; TRBD1 agrees at 7 bases. The CDR3 is 15 amino acids. Unmatched junction bases numbered 6, after V lost 5 bases and J lost 0 bases. Germline V gene lookup returns CDR1 MDHEN and CDR2 SYDVKM.

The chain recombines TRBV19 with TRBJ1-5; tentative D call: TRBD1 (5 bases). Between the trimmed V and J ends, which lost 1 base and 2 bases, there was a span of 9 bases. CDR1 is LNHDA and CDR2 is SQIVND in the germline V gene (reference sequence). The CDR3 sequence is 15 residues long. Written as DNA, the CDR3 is TGTGCCAGTAGTATAGTACAGGTCGGCAATCAGCCCCAGCATTTT. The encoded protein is CASSIVQVGNQPQHF.

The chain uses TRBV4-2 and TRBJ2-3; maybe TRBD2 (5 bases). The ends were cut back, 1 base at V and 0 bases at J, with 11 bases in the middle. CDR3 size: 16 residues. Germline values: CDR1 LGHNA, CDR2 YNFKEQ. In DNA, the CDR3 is TGTGCCAGCAGCCAAGGTATCGGGGATAGCACAGATACGCAGTATTTT. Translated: CASSQGIGDSTDTQYF.

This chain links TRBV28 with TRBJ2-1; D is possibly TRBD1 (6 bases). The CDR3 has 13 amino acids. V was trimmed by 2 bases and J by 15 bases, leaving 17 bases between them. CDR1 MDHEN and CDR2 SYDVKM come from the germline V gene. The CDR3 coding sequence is TGTGCCAGCAGTTTAAAGGGACACGGGTTGGGGTTCTTC. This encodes CASSLKGHGLGFF.

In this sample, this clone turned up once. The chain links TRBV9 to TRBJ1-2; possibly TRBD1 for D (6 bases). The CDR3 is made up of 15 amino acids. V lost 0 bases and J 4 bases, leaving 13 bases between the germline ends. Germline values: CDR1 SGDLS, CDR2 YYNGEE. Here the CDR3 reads CASSVARGASYGYTF. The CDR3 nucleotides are TGTGCCAGCAGCGTAGCTCGGGGGGCCAGCTATGGCTACACCTTC.

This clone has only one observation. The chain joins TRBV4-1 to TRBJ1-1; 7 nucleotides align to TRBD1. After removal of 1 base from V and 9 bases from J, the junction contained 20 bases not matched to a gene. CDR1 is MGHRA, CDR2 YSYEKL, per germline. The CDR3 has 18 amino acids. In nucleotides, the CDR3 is TGCGCCAGCAGCCAAGCCCTGCGTGTCGGGACAGCGCCCGTTCAAGCTTTCTTT. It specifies CASSQALRVGTAPVQAFF.